The 26 T cell receptor beta chains below all came from one sample that was sequenced in a study of OX40 agonist ivuxolimab in advanced cancers. Repertoires were generated with immunoSEQ multiplex PCR, while TCRdb's copy carries only in-frame clones and drops some. The data contain 70,000 to 85,000 clones, 84% of them singletons. Sequenced material: CD4+ or CD8+ T cells sorted from blood, taken in a trial of the OX40 agonist ivuxolimab. The receptors stem from an adult with an advanced solid tumor such as melanoma, head and neck, liver or kidney cancer.

This clone occurred many times. The chain recombines TRBV29-1 with TRBJ2-5, with a tentative D call TRBD1 (6 bases). Germline V CDR1 and CDR2: SQVTM, ANQGSEA. CDR3 length: 11 amino acids. Between the trimmed V and J ends, which lost 4 bases and 6 bases, there was a span of 9 bases. The CDR3 DNA reads as TGCAGCGTTGGAGGACAGCAGACCCAGTACTTC. The encoded protein is CSVGGQQTQYF.

V usage is TRBV23-1 and J usage is TRBJ1-4; 8 bases map to TRBD1. TRBV23-1 is noted as an ORF with a role that remains uncertain. J lost 8 bases, V lost 7 bases, and 6 bases had no gene match. This CDR3 is 13 amino acids long. The CDR3 reads CASKDREREKLFF. In DNA form, the CDR3 reads TGCGCCAGCAAGGACAGGGAGAGGGAAAAACTGTTTTTT.

The J gene is TRBJ2-3, the V gene TRBV6-1; 10 nucleotides line up with TRBD2. The V and J ends lost 7 bases and 4 bases, in that order; junction bases with no gene match: 5. Germline-derived CDR1 and CDR2 are MNHNS and SASEGT. The CDR3 sequence is 14 residues long. CDR3 protein: CASTLAGVADTQYF. The CDR3 DNA sequence: TGTGCCAGCACCCTAGCGGGAGTGGCAGATACGCAGTATTTT.

The V and J genes are TRBV5-1 and TRBJ2-1; 12 nucleotides agree with TRBD2. The CDR3 totals 15 residues. Germline V gives CDR1 SGHRS, CDR2 YFSETQ. V shed 2 bases and J 9 bases; nucleotides not matched to a gene: 6. This chain's CDR3 is CASSLLAGGAVEQFF. The CDR3, as DNA: TGCGCCAGCAGCTTACTAGCGGGAGGTGCGGTTGAGCAGTTCTTC.

The CDR3 region has the DNA TGTGCCAGCAGTTTATGGAAGGGAGGACAGCCCCAGCATTTT. Protein sequence: CASSLWKGGQPQHF. The chain has TRBV28 and TRBJ1-5; D is undetermined. The CDR3 loop spans 14 amino acids. V lost 0 bases and J 7 bases, leaving 10 bases between the germline ends. Per the germline V gene, CDR1 is MDHEN and CDR2 is SYDVKM.

The chain carries TRBV27 and TRBJ2-5; possibly TRBD2 for D (5 bases). Trimming removed 3 bases at V and 5 bases at J, with 7 bases between. This CDR3 comprises 12 residues. Germline lookup yields CDR1 MNHEY and CDR2 SMNVEV (reference sequence). The CDR3 here is CASSFRGETQYF. The CDR3 DNA reads TGTGCCAGCAGTTTCCGCGGGGAGACCCAGTACTTC.

There are a few counts of this clone. J is TRBJ2-3 and V is TRBV6-1; possible D gene TRBD1, 5 bases. This CDR3 spans 14 amino acids. Trimming removed 2 bases at V and 6 bases at J, with 12 bases between. Germline V gene sequence: CDR1 MNHNS, CDR2 SASEGT. CDR3 sequence reads: CASSELSRADTQYF. CDR3 nucleotides: TGTGCCAGCAGTGAACTTTCCAGGGCGGATACGCAGTATTTT.

The chain uses TRBV4-2 and TRBJ1-5; 10 positions agree with TRBD1. With V trimmed by 1 base and J by 4 bases, 4 bases remained unmatched. The CDR3 has 16 residues. Germline V gene sequence: CDR1 LGHNA, CDR2 YNFKEQ. CDR3 sequence: CASSQGGQGKNQPQHF. The CDR3 region has the DNA TGTGCCAGCAGCCAAGGGGGACAGGGGAAGAATCAGCCCCAGCATTTT.

This clone was picked up one time. The genes are TRBV29-1 and TRBJ1-5, with 10 bases that match TRBD1. Germline loops: CDR1 SQVTM, CDR2 ANQGSEA. V shed 5 bases and J 5 bases; nucleotides not matched to a gene: 6. This CDR3 spans 14 amino acids. As DNA, the CDR3 is TGCAGCGTTAAGACAGGGGGCGTGGATCAGCCCCAGCATTTT. This encodes CSVKTGGVDQPQHF.

The J gene is TRBJ1-2, the V gene TRBV2; weak D call: TRBD1 (6 bases). The germline V gene encodes CDR1 SNHLY and CDR2 FYNNEI. V was pared by 4 bases and J by 0 bases, with 15 bases between. The CDR3 length is 16 residues. The CDR3 region is CASSGGGPSSNYGYTF. DNA for the CDR3: TGTGCCAGCAGTGGAGGGGGGCCTTCCTCTAACTATGGCTACACCTTC.

In its sample, this clone was seen once. This sequence joins TRBV7-9 and TRBJ2-3, with 13 bases identical to TRBD2. With V trimmed by 4 bases and J by 4 bases, 2 bases remained unmatched. The CDR3 loop spans 15 amino acids. CDR1 and CDR2 (germline): SEHNR, FQNEAQ (reference sequence). CDR3 in amino acids: CASSSGLAGADTQYF. The CDR3 DNA reads TGTGCCAGCAGCTCCGGACTAGCGGGAGCAGATACGCAGTATTTT.

This clone was observed a single time. The CDR3 is CASSGSGRHSGNTIYF. CDR3 sequence (DNA): TGTGCCAGCAGCGGTTCGGGACGGCACTCTGGAAACACCATATATTTT. V usage is TRBV11-2 and J usage is TRBJ1-3, with D perhaps matching TRBD1 (5 bases). Germline V gene data show CDR1 as SGHAT and CDR2 as FQNNGV. There are 16 residues in the CDR3. V lost 5 bases and J lost 0, with 14 bases in between.

This rearrangement joins TRBV18 to TRBJ1-5; D might be TRBD1 (5 bases). Trimming left V 5 bases short and J 7 bases short, with 12 bases between. CDR1 is KGHSH, CDR2 LQKENI, per germline. The CDR3 runs to 13 residues. This chain's CDR3 is CASSTGRDQPQHF. The CDR3 DNA reads as TGTGCCAGCTCAACGGGGAGGGACCAGCCCCAGCATTTT.

The V call is TRBV11-2, the J call TRBJ2-3, with D hard to call. The CDR3 is 14 amino acids. Trimming left V 0 bases short and J 7 bases short, with 11 bases between. Germline V gives CDR1 SGHAT, CDR2 FQNNGV. CDR3: CASSLERFLHTQYF. As DNA, the CDR3 is TGTGCCAGCAGCTTAGAGAGGTTCCTCCATACGCAGTATTTT. Looking up the rest from reference TRBV11-2 and TRBJ2-3 gives the full variable domain: EAGVAQSPRYKIIEKRQSVAFWCNPISGHATLYWYQQILGQGPKLLIQFQNNGVVDDSQLPKDRFSAERLKGVDSTLKIQPAKLEDSAVYLCASSLERFLHTQYFGPGTRLTVL.

This chain joins TRBV27 and TRBJ2-4; 11 bases are shared with TRBD1. V gave up 3 bases and J gave up 5 bases; unmatched junction bases: 9. This CDR3 spans 17 amino acids. The V gene's germline CDR1 is MNHEY and CDR2 SMNVEV (reference sequence). DNA of the CDR3: TGTGCCAGCAGTTTTTGGACAGGGGGCCGGAGTGAAAACATTCAGTACTTC. Its translation: CASSFWTGGRSENIQYF.

The J gene is TRBJ1-3, the V gene TRBV7-6; TRBD1 might be the D (5 bases). The length of the CDR3 is 15 residues. CDR1 SGHVS and CDR2 FNYEAQ come from the germline V gene. V lost 5 bases to trimming and J lost 2 bases, with 13 bases between them. The CDR3 region is CASSLPVGPGNTIYF. The CDR3 DNA reads as TGTGCCAGCAGCCTCCCCGTGGGGCCTGGAAACACCATATATTTT.

The chain uses TRBV29-1 and TRBJ1-2, with D uncertain. CDR3 length: 11 residues. Germline-derived CDR1 and CDR2 are SQVTM and ANQGSEA. The ends were cut back, 6 bases at V and 4 bases at J, with 9 bases in the middle. CDR3 coding DNA: TGCAGCGTGGACGGAATCTATGGCTACACCTTC. Translating gives CSVDGIYGYTF.

CDR3 bases: TGTGCCAGCAGTTACAGCGGGAGGGCCTACGAGCAGTACTTC. Its protein product is CASSYSGRAYEQYF. The rearrangement joins TRBV6-5 to TRBJ2-7, with 10 positions matching TRBD2. With 2 bases clipped from V and 2 bases from J, the junction kept 0 bases outside the gene matches. The CDR3 contains 14 residues. Germline loops: CDR1 MNHEY, CDR2 SVGAGI.

CDR3 bases: TGCGCCAGCAGCCAAACAGGGGGCTTTGCCAACGTCCTGACTTTC. Translated: CASSQTGGFANVLTF. This chain links TRBV4-3 with TRBJ2-6; 9 bases match TRBD1. The V gene's germline CDR1 is LGHNA and CDR2 YSLEER. Trimming removed 2 bases from V and 7 bases from J; junction bases left unmatched: 3. The length of the CDR3 is 15 residues.

The chain has TRBV5-4 and TRBJ2-3; D possibly uses TRBD1 or TRBD2 (6 bases each). Germline CDR1 and CDR2: SGHNT and YYREEE (reference sequence). Trimming took off 0 bases at V and 6 bases at J, with 17 bases between the two ends. The CDR3 is made up of 16 amino acids. The CDR3 DNA is TGTGCCAGCAGCTTGGCGGGACTGACAGGAGGGGATACGCAGTATTTT. The encoded protein is CASSLAGLTGGDTQYF.

V usage is TRBV9 and J usage is TRBJ1-6; tentatively, D is TRBD1 (6 bases). The germline CDR1 and CDR2 sequences are SGDLS and YYNGEE. The V end lost 4 bases, the J end lost 9 bases, and 14 bases lay between the germline ends. The CDR3 totals 14 residues. CDR3 region: CASSFQGTGSPLHF. The DNA for the CDR3 is TGTGCCAGCAGCTTTCAGGGGACGGGTTCACCCCTCCACTTT.

A few counts support this clone. The chain employs TRBV29-1 and TRBJ1-1; D remains unclear. V gave up 4 bases and J gave up 3 bases, with 6 bases separating them. Germline V CDR1 and CDR2: SQVTM, ANQGSEA. CDR3 size: 11 residues. The CDR3 nucleotides read TGCAGCGTTGGCTCACACACTGAAGCTTTCTTT. This codes for CSVGSHTEAFF. The full variable domain, with the rest looked up from reference TRBV29-1 and TRBJ1-1, is SAVISQKPSRDICQRGTSLTIQCQVDSQVTMMFWYRQQPGQSLTLIATANQGSEATYESGFVIDKFPISRPNLTFSTLTVSNMSPEDSSIYLCSVGSHTEAFFGQGTRLTVV.

This rearrangement joins TRBV5-5 to TRBJ2-7, with 8 bases aligning to TRBD2. The CDR3 length is 15 residues. V was pared by 4 bases and J by 6 bases, with 12 bases of the junction left unmatched. CDR1 SGHKS and CDR2 YYEKEE come from the germline V gene (reference sequence). The CDR3 is CASSRFGGRSIEQYF. In DNA, the CDR3 is TGTGCCAGCAGCAGATTTGGCGGGAGGTCGATCGAGCAGTACTTC.

The chain uses TRBV19 and TRBJ2-4, with 7 bases lining up with TRBD2. Trimming removed 2 bases from V and 0 bases from J; junction bases left unmatched: 4. Germline V gene lookup returns CDR1 LNHDA and CDR2 SQIVND (reference sequence). The CDR3 runs 16 residues. CDR3 DNA: TGTGCCAGTAGTATACGAGGGAGGGAAGCCAAAAACATTCAGTACTTC. It specifies CASSIRGREAKNIQYF.

In nucleotides, the CDR3 is TGCGCCAGCAGCCCTTTCCCCGGGCAGCCCCAGCATTTT. Amino acids: CASSPFPGQPQHF. The chain uses TRBV4-3 and TRBJ1-5; D unclear. Germline CDR1 reads LGHNA; CDR2 reads YSLEER. Trimming shortened V by 4 bases and J by 7 bases, and 11 bases separated the two germline ends. The CDR3 runs to 13 residues.

About this clone: Distinct nucleotide sequences in the sample also encode this CDR3. The CDR3 region has the DNA TGTGCCAGCAGCTTAACAGGGGGCAATACTGAAGCTTTCTTT. It is translated as CASSLTGGNTEAFF. The chain is built from TRBV7-2 and TRBJ1-1; 9 bases are a match to TRBD1. The CDR3 has 14 residues. Trimming took 2 bases from V and 5 from J; bases not matched to a gene: 3. Looked up from germline, CDR1 is SGHTA and CDR2 is FQGNSA.